Described below is a single TCR beta chain sequence and its context. Generated by immunoSEQ multiplex PCR, the TCRdb table keeps only in-frame clones and is missing some. The sample carries 150,000 or so clones, 85% to 90% recorded once. These data belong to a study of control samples from healthy donors and cancer patients. The sequencing sample was made of blood. This TCR was recovered from a man younger than 35 in good health.

The CDR3 region is CASSLAGIQETQYF. DNA of the CDR3: TGTGCCAGCAGCTTAGCGGGGATCCAAGAGACCCAGTACTTC. The chain recombines TRBV7-9 with TRBJ2-5; D uncertain. V lost 0 bases to trimming and J lost 1 base, with 6 bases between them. The germline CDR1 and CDR2 sequences are SEHNR and FQNEAQ (reference sequence). The CDR3 is 14 amino acids.